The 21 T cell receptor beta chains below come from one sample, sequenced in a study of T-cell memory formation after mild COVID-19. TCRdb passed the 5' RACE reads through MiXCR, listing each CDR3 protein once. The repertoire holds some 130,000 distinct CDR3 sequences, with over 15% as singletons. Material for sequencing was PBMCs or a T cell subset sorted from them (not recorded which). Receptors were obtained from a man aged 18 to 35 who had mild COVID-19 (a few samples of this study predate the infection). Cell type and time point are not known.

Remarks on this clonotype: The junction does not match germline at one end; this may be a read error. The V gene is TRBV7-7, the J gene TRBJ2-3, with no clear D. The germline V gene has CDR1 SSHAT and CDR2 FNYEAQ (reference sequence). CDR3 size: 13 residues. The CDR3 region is CASSLNWGDTQYF. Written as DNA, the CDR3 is TGTGCTAGCAGCTTAAATTGGGGAGATACGCAGTATTTT.

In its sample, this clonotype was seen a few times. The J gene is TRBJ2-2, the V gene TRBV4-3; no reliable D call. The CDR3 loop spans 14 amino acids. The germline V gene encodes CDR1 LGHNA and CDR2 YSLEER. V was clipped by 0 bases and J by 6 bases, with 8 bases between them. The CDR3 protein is CASSQDWFSGELFF. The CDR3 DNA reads TGCGCCAGCAGCCAAGACTGGTTTTCCGGGGAGCTGTTTTTT.

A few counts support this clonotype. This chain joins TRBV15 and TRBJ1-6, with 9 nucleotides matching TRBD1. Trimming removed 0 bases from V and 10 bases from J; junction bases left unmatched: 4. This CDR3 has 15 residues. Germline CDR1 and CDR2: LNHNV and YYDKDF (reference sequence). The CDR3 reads CATSREWDRASPLHF. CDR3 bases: TGTGCCACCAGCAGAGAGTGGGACAGGGCATCACCCCTCCACTTT.

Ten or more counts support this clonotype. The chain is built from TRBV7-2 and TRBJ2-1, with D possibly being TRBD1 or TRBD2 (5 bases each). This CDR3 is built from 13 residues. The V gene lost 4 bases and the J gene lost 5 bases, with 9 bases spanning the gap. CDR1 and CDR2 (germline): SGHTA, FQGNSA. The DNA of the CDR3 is TGTGCCAGCAGCTGGGGACGGCACAATGAGCAGTTCTTC. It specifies CASSWGRHNEQFF.

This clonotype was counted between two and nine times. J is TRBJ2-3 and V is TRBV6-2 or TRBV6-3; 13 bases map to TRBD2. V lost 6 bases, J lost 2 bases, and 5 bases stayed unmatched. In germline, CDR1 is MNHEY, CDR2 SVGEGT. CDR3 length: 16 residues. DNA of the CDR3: TGTGCCAGCAGCCGGACTAGCGGGGGATTCACAGATACGCAGTATTTT. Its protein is CASSRTSGGFTDTQYF.

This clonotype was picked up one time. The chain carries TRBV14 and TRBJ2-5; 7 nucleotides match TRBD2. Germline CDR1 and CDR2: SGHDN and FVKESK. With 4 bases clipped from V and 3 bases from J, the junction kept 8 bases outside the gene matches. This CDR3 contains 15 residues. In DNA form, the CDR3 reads TGTGCCAGCAGCCCTGGCCGGGACTACAAAGAGACCCAGTACTTC. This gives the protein CASSPGRDYKETQYF.

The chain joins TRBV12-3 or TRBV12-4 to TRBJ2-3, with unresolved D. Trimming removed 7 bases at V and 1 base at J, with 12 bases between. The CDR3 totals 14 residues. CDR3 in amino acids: CASTTDGGTDTQYF. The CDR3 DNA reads TGTGCCAGCACCACGGACGGCGGCACAGATACGCAGTATTTT.

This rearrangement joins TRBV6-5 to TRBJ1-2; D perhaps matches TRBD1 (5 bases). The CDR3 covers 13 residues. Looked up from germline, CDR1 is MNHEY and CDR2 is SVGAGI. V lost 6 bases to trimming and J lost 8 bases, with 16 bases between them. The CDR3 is CASRRGGAGGYTF. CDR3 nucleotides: TGTGCCAGCAGACGGGGGGGTGCTGGGGGCTACACCTTC.

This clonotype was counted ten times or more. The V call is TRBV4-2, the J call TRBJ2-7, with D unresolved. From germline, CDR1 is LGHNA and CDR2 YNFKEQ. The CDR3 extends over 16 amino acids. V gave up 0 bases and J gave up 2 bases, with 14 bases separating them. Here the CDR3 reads CASSQDLQSRTYEQYF. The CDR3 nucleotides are TGTGCCAGCAGCCAAGATCTTCAGTCTAGGACCTACGAGCAGTACTTC.

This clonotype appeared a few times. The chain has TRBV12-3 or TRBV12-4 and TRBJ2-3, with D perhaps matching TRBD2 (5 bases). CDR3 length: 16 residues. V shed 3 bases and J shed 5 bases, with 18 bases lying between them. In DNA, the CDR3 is TGTGCCAGCAGTTTCGGGATCCCCGGAGGATTAGATACGCAGTATTTT. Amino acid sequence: CASSFGIPGGLDTQYF.

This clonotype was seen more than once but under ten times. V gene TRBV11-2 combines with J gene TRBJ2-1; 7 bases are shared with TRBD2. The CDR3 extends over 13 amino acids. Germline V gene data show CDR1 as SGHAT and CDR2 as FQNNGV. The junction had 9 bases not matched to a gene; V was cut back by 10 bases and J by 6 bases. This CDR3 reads CATEGREGNEQFF. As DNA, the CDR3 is TGTGCCACCGAAGGGAGGGAGGGCAATGAGCAGTTCTTC.

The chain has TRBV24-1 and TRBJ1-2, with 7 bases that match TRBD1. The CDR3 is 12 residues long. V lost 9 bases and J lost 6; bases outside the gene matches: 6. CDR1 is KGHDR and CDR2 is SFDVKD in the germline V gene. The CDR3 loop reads CATPDRVHGYTF. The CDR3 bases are TGTGCCACCCCCGACAGGGTCCATGGCTACACCTTC.

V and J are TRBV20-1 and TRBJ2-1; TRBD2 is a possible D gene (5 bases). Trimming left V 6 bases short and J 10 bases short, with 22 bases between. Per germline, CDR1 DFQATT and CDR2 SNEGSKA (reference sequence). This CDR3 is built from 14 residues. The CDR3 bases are TGCAGTGCCCAGAGGAGCGGCCTCTTCAGGGAGCAGTTCTTC. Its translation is CSAQRSGLFREQFF.

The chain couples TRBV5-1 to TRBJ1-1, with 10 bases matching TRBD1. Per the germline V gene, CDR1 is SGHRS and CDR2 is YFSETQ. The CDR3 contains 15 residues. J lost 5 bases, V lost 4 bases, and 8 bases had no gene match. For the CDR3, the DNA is TGCGCCAGCAGCGCGACAGGGGGCGCGGGGACTGAAGCTTTCTTT. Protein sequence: CASSATGGAGTEAFF. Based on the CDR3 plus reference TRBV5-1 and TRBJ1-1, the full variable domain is KAGVTQTPRYLIKTRGQQVTLSCSPISGHRSVSWYQQTPGQGLQFLFEYFSETQRNKGNFPGRFSGRQFSNSRSEMNVSTLELGDSALYLCASSATGGAGTEAFFGQGTRLTVV.

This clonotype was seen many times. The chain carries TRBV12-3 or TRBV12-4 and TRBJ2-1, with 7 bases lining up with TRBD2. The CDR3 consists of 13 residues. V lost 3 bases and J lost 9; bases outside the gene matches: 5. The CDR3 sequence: CASSLGLKGEQFF. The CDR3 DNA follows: TGTGCCAGCAGTTTGGGACTAAAGGGTGAGCAGTTCTTC.

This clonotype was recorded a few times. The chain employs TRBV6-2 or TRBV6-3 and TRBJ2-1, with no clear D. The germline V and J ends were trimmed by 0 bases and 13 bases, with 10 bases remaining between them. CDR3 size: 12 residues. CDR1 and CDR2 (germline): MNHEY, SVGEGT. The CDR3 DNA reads TGTGCCAGCAGTTACTCTAAAATTCGCCAGTTCTTC. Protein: CASSYSKIRQFF.

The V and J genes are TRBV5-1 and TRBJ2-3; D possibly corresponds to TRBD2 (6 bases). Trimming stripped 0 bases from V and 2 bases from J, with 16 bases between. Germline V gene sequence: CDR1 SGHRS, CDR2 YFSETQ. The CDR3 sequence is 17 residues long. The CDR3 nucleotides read TGCGCCAGCAGCTTGGCCCTGGGACGGGGGTTCACAGATACGCAGTATTTT. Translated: CASSLALGRGFTDTQYF.

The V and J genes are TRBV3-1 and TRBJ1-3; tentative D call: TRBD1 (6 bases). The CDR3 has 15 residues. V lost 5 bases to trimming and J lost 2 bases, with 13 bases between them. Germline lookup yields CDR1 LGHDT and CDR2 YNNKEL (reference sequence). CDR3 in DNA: TGTGCCAGCAGCTACAGGGCCCGCACTGGAAACACCATATATTTT. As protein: CASSYRARTGNTIYF.

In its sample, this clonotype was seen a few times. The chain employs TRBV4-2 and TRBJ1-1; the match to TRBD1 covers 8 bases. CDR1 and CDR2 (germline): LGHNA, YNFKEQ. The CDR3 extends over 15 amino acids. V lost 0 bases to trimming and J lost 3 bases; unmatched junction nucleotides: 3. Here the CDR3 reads CASSQDGQGDTEAFF. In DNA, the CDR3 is TGTGCCAGCAGCCAAGACGGACAGGGTGACACTGAAGCTTTCTTT.

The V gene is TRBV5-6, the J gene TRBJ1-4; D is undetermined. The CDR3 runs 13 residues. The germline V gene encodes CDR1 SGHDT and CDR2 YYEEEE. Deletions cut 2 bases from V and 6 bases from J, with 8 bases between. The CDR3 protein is CASSFGAYEKLFF. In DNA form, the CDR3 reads TGTGCCAGCAGCTTCGGTGCCTATGAAAAACTGTTTTTT.

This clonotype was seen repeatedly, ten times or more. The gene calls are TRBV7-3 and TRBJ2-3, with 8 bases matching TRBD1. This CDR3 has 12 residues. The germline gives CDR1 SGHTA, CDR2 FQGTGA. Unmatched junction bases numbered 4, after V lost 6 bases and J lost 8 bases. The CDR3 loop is CASSFTGGTQYF. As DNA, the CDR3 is TGTGCCAGCAGTTTCACAGGGGGTACGCAGTATTTT.